This T cell receptor beta chain is from a study of vaccination and CD4 T cells after COVID-19. About the study: Overlapping peptides of the spike proteins of SARS-CoV-2, HCoV-NL63, HCoV-OC43 and HCoV-229E were used for cell stimulation.

This clonotype was observed once. Its matching antigen is unknown. Germline V CDR1 and CDR2: SQVTM, ANQGSEA. The germline V and J ends were trimmed by 6 bases and 1 base, with 12 bases remaining between them. This CDR3 spans 13 amino acids. Treatment in this sample: roughly nine-day PBMC culture with coronavirus spike peptide pools or control peptides (ViraFEST assay). Positive PCR dates spanned March to December 2020, predating US Alpha, Beta and Delta variants. Cultured CD4+ T cells had their DNA profiled by the Oncomine TCR Beta short-read assay. TCRdb passed the PCR reads through MiXCR, listing each CDR3 protein once. The sample lists approximately 12,000 distinct CDR3 sequences; 54% were seen once.

The source material was cultured CD4+ T cells from blood, sampled after SARS-CoV-2 vaccination. This TCR was recovered from a human donor with COVID-19. This sequence joins TRBV29-1 and TRBJ1-2, with no clear D. CDR3 loop: CSVVPGRNYGYTF. The CDR3 DNA follows: TGCAGCGTCGTACCCGGACGTAACTATGGCTACACCTTC. The whole variable domain, remainder taken from reference TRBV29-1 and TRBJ1-2, is SAVISQKPSRDICQRGTSLTIQCQVDSQVTMMFWYRQQPGQSLTLIATANQGSEATYESGFVIDKFPISRPNLTFSTLTVSNMSPEDSSIYLCSVVPGRNYGYTFGSGTRLTVV.